A single TCR beta chain is shown here with its context. The entry originates in a study of shared clonotypes between healthy human individuals. Method: immunoSEQ multiplex PCR; TCRdb's copy keeps in-frame clones and lacks some. Found here are 2 million to 2.5 million clones, about 90% of them singletons; the top ten hold around 0.38%. Trimming took off 4 bases at V and 0 bases at J, with 16 bases between the two ends. Per germline, CDR1 MGHRA and CDR2 YSYEKL. The CDR3 has 16 residues. This sequence originates from a man between 18 and 29 years old in good health. Some clones in this sample may be carry-over from other donors' samples. The J gene is TRBJ2-7, the V gene TRBV4-1, with a tentative D call TRBD1 (5 bases). Sequencing used naive CD4+ T cells from PBMCs. Subset defined: CD45RA+ positively selected. In DNA form, the CDR3 reads TGCGCCAGCAGCCCCCCCTGGACAAGGAGCTCCTACGAGCAGTACTTC. Protein: CASSPPWTRSSYEQYF.